This T cell receptor beta chain appears in the sequencing data of a study of CD8+CD57+ T cells in acquired aplastic anemia. Study in general: CD4+ and CD8+ cells, once sorted, gave DNA averaging around 3.4 ug.

Genomic DNA, the template, was used for profiling of the TCR beta VDJ and CDR3. TCRdb reprocessed the reads with MiXCR, giving one entry per CDR3 protein. The sample yields about 160,000 distinct CDR3 sequences, about 70% seen once. By flow cytometry, patients selected for sequencing had shown an expansion of CD8+CD57+ cells. All patients had severe acquired aplastic anemia. This clonotype was seen at least ten times. The sample was sorted CD4+, CD8+, or CD8+CD57+ T cells (not recorded which) from PBMCs. This clonotype was sampled from a human donor with aplastic anemia.

Here the CDR3 reads CASIPAGDGEQYF. For the CDR3, the DNA is TGTGCCAGCATTCCAGCGGGAGACGGGGAGCAGTACTTC. J is TRBJ2-7 and V is TRBV7-8; 8 nucleotides agree with TRBD2. Trimming at V came to 7 bases and at J to 7 bases, leaving 9 bases not matched to a gene. Per the germline V gene, CDR1 is SGHVS and CDR2 is FQNEAQ. CDR3 length: 13 amino acids. Full variable domain (missing parts from reference TRBV7-8 and TRBJ2-7): GAGVSQSPRYKVAKRGQDVALRCDPISGHVSLFWYQQALGQGPEFLTYFQNEAQLDKSGLPSDRFFAERPEGSVSTLKIQRTQQEDSAVYLCASIPAGDGEQYFGPGTRLTVT.